This is a list of T cell receptor beta chains from one sample in a study of blood T cell repertoires in COVID-19. The table came from immunoSEQ multiplex PCR; TCRdb's copy has only in-frame clones and leaves some out. The sample has approximately 530,000 clones; 70% to 90% are singletons. The sequencing sample was made of peripheral blood. The receptor set was obtained from a woman aged 45 to 65 with COVID-19, enrolled during active disease. Both conserved end residues are part of each CDR3. Fields, in order: V gene, J gene, clone size, D gene, CDR3 DNA, CDR3 protein. The D gene is left open where the match is weak. Some rows mark clone size as missing; the rest say once, few, many or name a class of expanded clone.

TRBV5-6	TRBJ2-2	NA	TRBD1	TGTGCCAGCAGCCCCCCTTTCGGGACAGGGAACACCGGGGAGCTGTTTTTT	CASSPPFGTGNTGELFF
TRBV4-1	TRBJ1-1	NA	NA	TGCGCCTCCGTGGGGGGTACAACTGAAGCTTTCTTT	CASVGGTTEAFF
TRBV5-1	TRBJ2-3	NA	NA	TGCGCCAGCAGCACCTCCGGGGGTAGCACAGATACGCAGTATTTT	CASSTSGGSTDTQYF
TRBV29-1	TRBJ1-1	few	NA	TGCAGCGTTGAAGGCAGATTGAACACTGAAGCTTTCTTT	CSVEGRLNTEAFF
TRBV10-3	TRBJ2-2	NA	TRBD1	TGTGCCACCTCGCGTGACGGACAGGGAAACACCGGGGAGCTGTTTTTT	CATSRDGQGNTGELFF
TRBV30	TRBJ1-6	few	TRBD1	TGTGCCTGGAACGGACAGGCCGCTTCACCCCTCCACTTT	CAWNGQAASPLHF
TRBV2	TRBJ1-6	few	NA	TGTGCCAGCAGTGAAATCGTCAGCTCCTATAATTCACCCCTCCACTTT	CASSEIVSSYNSPLHF
TRBV7-9	TRBJ2-3	NA	TRBD1	TGTGCCAGCAGCTTAGTAGGGACAGAGCCCACAGATACGCAGTATTTT	CASSLVGTEPTDTQYF
TRBV28	TRBJ2-3	NA	NA	TGTGCCAGCAGTGTACCGGGACTGTCCACAGATACGCAGTATTTT	CASSVPGLSTDTQYF
TRBV14	TRBJ1-1	NA	NA	TGTGCCAGCAGCCAACAGACCACGGTGCGGGCTTTCTTT	CASSQQTTVRAFF
TRBV6-4	TRBJ2-1	once	TRBD2	TGTGCCAGCAGTACTCTAGCGGGGGCCTACAATGAGCAGTTCTTC	CASSTLAGAYNEQFF
TRBV23-1	TRBJ1-6	once	TRBD1	TGCGCCAGCAGTCAATCTCTTCGGACAGGGAGGTGGAATTCACCCCTCCACTTT	CASSQSLRTGRWNSPLHF
TRBV20-1	TRBJ1-1	NA	NA	TGCAGTGCTAGTGGGGGGCGTCACCCTGAAGCTTTCTTT	CSASGGRHPEAFF
TRBV7-9	TRBJ1-1	few	TRBD1	TGTGCCAGCGAAAACTCAGGGGGAGACACTGAAGCTTTCTTT	CASENSGGDTEAFF
TRBV30	TRBJ1-1	few	NA	TGTGCCTGGAGGTGGGGGGACACTGAAGCTTTCTTT	CAWRWGDTEAFF
TRBV12-3/TRBV12-4	TRBJ1-2	NA	TRBD1	TGTGCCAGCACCGTTGACAGGGGGTATGGCTACACCTTC	CASTVDRGYGYTF
TRBV15	TRBJ1-3	NA	NA	TGTGCCACCAGCAGAAACCCCCAGGGGCCTGGAAACACCATATATTTT	CATSRNPQGPGNTIYF
TRBV3-1/TRBV3-2	TRBJ1-1	NA	NA	TGTGCCAGCAGCTACACGAACACTGAAGCTTTCTTT	CASSYTNTEAFF
TRBV29-1	TRBJ1-2	once	TRBD1	TGCAGCGTTGTAAGGACAGGGCATTATGGCTACACCTTC	CSVVRTGHYGYTF
TRBV7-9	TRBJ2-1	NA	TRBD2	TGTGCCAGCAGCCCGGGACTAGCGGATAATGAGCAGTTCTTC	CASSPGLADNEQFF
TRBV4-1	TRBJ1-2	few	TRBD1	TGCGCCAGCAGCCAAGGGGGACAGGGGTTTTATGGCTACACCTTC	CASSQGGQGFYGYTF
TRBV5-4	TRBJ1-2	NA	TRBD1	TGTGCCAGCAGCTTTATAGGGACAGGGAGTAAGCTTGGCTACACCTTC	CASSFIGTGSKLGYTF
TRBV9	TRBJ2-3	NA	TRBD2	TGTGCCAGCAGCGGTAGCGGGGGGGCCGGAACAGATACGCAGTATTTT	CASSGSGGAGTDTQYF
TRBV19	TRBJ1-5	once	NA	TGTGCCAGTAACCCCGGGGCGCCGGGGGGTGCCCAGCATTTT	CASNPGAPGGAQHF
TRBV19	TRBJ1-1	NA	NA	TGTGCCAGTAGTACGCCACACAGGGTTACTGAAGCTTTCTTT	CASSTPHRVTEAFF
TRBV27	TRBJ1-4	NA	TRBD1	TGTGCCAGCAGTTTATCGGGGACAGGGGTTAATGAAAAACTGTTTTTT	CASSLSGTGVNEKLFF
TRBV15	TRBJ1-2	NA	TRBD1	TGTGCCACCAGCAGAGGAAAAGAGACAGGGGGACGGTGGGGCTACACCTTC	CATSRGKETGGRWGYTF
TRBV5-8	TRBJ1-1	NA	TRBD1	TGTGCCAGCAGGGGACAGCCGAACACTGAAGCTTTCTTT	CASRGQPNTEAFF
TRBV19	TRBJ1-5	NA	NA	TGTGCCTGCCGGGCCCTCAGGGGAGGGAGTCAGCCCCAGCATTTT	CACRALRGGSQPQHF
TRBV5-6	TRBJ1-6	NA	NA	TGTGCCAGCACCGGGGGAGGGTATAATTCACCCCTCCACTTT	CASTGGGYNSPLHF
TRBV6-5	TRBJ2-3	NA	NA	TGTGCCAGCAGTACAACAGATACGCAGTATTTT	CASSTTDTQYF
TRBV18	TRBJ1-2	NA	NA	TGTGCCAGCTCACCAAATGTGGGCGCGGGCGGCTATGGCTACACCTTC	CASSPNVGAGGYGYTF
TRBV3-1/TRBV3-2	TRBJ1-6	once	NA	TGTGCCAGCAGCCAAGTCGTGGGCAATTCACCCCTCCACTTT	CASSQVVGNSPLHF
TRBV2	TRBJ1-1	few	NA	TGTGCCAGCAGTGAAGGGAGCGTTGAAGCTTTCTTT	CASSEGSVEAFF
TRBV6-1	TRBJ1-2	NA	NA	TGTGCCAGCAGTGATCAGGGGAACTATGGCTACACCTTC	CASSDQGNYGYTF
TRBV12-3/TRBV12-4	TRBJ1-2	NA	NA	TGTGCCAGCAGTTTGTTCGAGGCTAATGGCTACACCTTC	CASSLFEANGYTF
TRBV25-1	TRBJ2-2	NA	NA	TGTGCCAGCAGCAGCACTCATGGACTTCCAAGGAACACCGGGGAGCTGTTTTTT	CASSSTHGLPRNTGELFF
TRBV5-6	TRBJ1-1	NA	NA	TGTGCCAGCAGCTTGCAGGGGCGACTGAACACTGAAGCTTTCTTT	CASSLQGRLNTEAFF
TRBV5-1	TRBJ1-2	NA	NA	TGCGCCAGCAGCAGGACCAACACAGGGACCTATGGCTACACCTTC	CASSRTNTGTYGYTF
TRBV28	TRBJ1-1	NA	NA	TGTGCCAGCAGCCCCGGACAGTTCACTGAAGCTTTCTTT	CASSPGQFTEAFF
TRBV29-1	TRBJ1-2	NA	NA	TGCAGCGTCCTCAGAGGAGAGGATGGCTACACCTTC	CSVLRGEDGYTF
TRBV5-1	TRBJ2-2	NA	TRBD1	TGCGCCAGCAGCGTAGGGGGCGGCTGGACCGGGGAGCTGTTTTTT	CASSVGGGWTGELFF
TRBV7-6	TRBJ2-3	few	TRBD2	TGTGCCAGCAGCTTATCCCCCCCGGGACTAGCGGGGGCCCCAGATACGCAGTATTTT	CASSLSPPGLAGAPDTQYF
TRBV6-6	TRBJ1-5	NA	TRBD1	TGTGCCAGCCGGACGGACAGGGGCAATCAGCCCCAGCATTTT	CASRTDRGNQPQHF
TRBV6-6	TRBJ1-6	NA	TRBD1	TGTGCCAGCAGCCGCGACAGGGGAAATTCACCCCTCCACTTT	CASSRDRGNSPLHF
TRBV2	TRBJ2-2	NA	TRBD1	TGTGCCAGCAGCCTCACAGGGGTCCCCTCCGGGGAGCTGTTTTTT	CASSLTGVPSGELFF